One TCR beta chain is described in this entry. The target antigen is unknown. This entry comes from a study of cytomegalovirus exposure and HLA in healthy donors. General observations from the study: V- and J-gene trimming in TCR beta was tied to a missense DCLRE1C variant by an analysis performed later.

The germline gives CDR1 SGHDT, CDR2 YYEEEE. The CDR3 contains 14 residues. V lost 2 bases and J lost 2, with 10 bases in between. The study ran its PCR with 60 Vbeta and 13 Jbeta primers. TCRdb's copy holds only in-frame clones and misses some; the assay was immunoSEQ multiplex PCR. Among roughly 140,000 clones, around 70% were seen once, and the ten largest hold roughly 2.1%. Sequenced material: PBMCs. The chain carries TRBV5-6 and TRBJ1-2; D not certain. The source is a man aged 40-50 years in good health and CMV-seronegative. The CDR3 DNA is TGTGCCAGCAGCTTTGGCAGCGCCAACTATGGCTACACCTTC. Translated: CASSFGSANYGYTF.